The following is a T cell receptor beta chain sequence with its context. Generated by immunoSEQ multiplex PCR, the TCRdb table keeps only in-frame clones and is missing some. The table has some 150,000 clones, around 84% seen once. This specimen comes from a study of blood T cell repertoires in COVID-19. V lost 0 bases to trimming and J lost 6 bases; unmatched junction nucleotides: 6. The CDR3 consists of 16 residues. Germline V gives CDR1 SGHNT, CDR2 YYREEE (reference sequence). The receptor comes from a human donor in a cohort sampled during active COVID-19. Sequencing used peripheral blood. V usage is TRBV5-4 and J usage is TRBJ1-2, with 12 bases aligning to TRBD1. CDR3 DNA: TGTGCCAGCAGCTTGGGGGGGACAGGGGGCGCGAATGGCTACACCTTC. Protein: CASSLGGTGGANGYTF.